This is a list of T cell receptor beta chains from one sample in a study of blood T cell repertoires in COVID-19. The table came from immunoSEQ multiplex PCR; TCRdb's copy has only in-frame clones and leaves some out. The repertoire includes about 370,000 clones, 89% of them detected once, and around 3% sits in the top ten. Sequencing was done on a sample of peripheral blood. These receptors all stem from a young woman with COVID-19, enrolled during active disease. CDR3s include the opening cysteine and the closing phenylalanine or tryptophan. Each record gives: D gene, V gene, clone size, J gene, CDR3 length, CDR3 protein, CDR3 DNA. A D gene is named only where the DNA matches it firmly. Only some rows state a clone size, as once, few, many or a class for expanded clones.

>TRBD1|TRBV6-2/TRBV6-3|.|TRBJ1-5|13
CASSQGASQPQHF
TGTGCCAGCAGTCAGGGGGCGAGTCAGCCCCAGCATTTT
>TRBD1|TRBV28|.|TRBJ1-3|15
CAIQTTGGGGNTIYF
TGTGCCATACAGACAACAGGGGGAGGTGGAAACACCATATATTTT
>.|TRBV4-3|.|TRBJ2-4|17
CASSQERVGRAKNIQYF
TGCGCCAGCAGCCAAGAACGGGTTGGCAGAGCCAAAAACATTCAGTACTTC
>.|TRBV15|once|TRBJ1-3|17
CATSRVSSSSSGNTIYF
TGTGCCACCAGCAGAGTTTCTTCCTCGAGCTCTGGAAACACCATATATTTT
>.|TRBV19|.|TRBJ1-1|13
CASSISRDTEAFF
TGTGCCAGTAGTATCTCCAGGGACACTGAAGCTTTCTTT
>TRBD2|TRBV10-3|.|TRBJ2-2|15
CAISVGGANTGELFF
TGTGCCATCAGTGTTGGGGGGGCGAACACCGGGGAGCTGTTTTTT
>TRBD1|TRBV19|.|TRBJ2-1|13
CASSQYRGNEQFF
TGTGCCAGTAGTCAGTACAGGGGTAATGAGCAGTTCTTC
>TRBD1|TRBV5-1|.|TRBJ1-3|16
CASSPLQGATGNTIYF
TGCGCCAGCAGCCCGTTACAGGGGGCAACAGGAAACACCATATATTTT
>TRBD2|TRBV15|.|TRBJ2-1|16
CATSRDMREAYNEQFF
TGTGCCACCAGCAGAGACATGCGGGAGGCCTACAATGAGCAGTTCTTC
>TRBD2|TRBV9|.|TRBJ2-3|16
CASSVGLALNTDTQYF
TGTGCCAGCAGCGTAGGACTAGCCCTAAACACAGATACGCAGTATTTT
>.|TRBV28|.|TRBJ1-2|13
CATLTPGPRGATF
TGTGCCACTCTTACGCCGGGTCCTCGAGGTGCCACCTTC
>.|TRBV4-3|once|TRBJ2-7|17
CASSQDNAGIRAYEQYF
TGCGCCAGCAGCCAAGATAATGCGGGGATACGTGCCTACGAGCAGTACTTC
>.|TRBV5-1|.|TRBJ1-2|15
CASSLAGQHPSGYTF
TGCGCCAGCAGCTTGGCCGGACAGCATCCTTCCGGCTACACCTTC
>.|TRBV6-4|.|TRBJ2-2|13
CASSDGAAGELFF
TGTGCCAGCAGTGACGGGGCGGCCGGGGAGCTGTTTTTT
>.|TRBV3-1/TRBV3-2|.|TRBJ2-2|16
CASSQETAANTGELFF
TGTGCCAGCAGCCAAGAAACAGCCGCGAACACCGGGGAGCTGTTTTTT
>.|TRBV5-8|.|TRBJ2-5|13
CASSFVGAETQYF
TGTGCCAGCAGCTTTGTAGGGGCCGAGACCCAGTACTTC
>.|TRBV24-1|.|TRBJ2-1|14
CATSDASGGNEQFF
TGTGCCACCAGTGATGCATCCGGGGGTAATGAGCAGTTCTTC
>.|TRBV4-1|.|TRBJ2-7|17
CASSQTVVDQGPNEQYF
TGCGCCAGCAGCCAAACCGTAGTGGATCAGGGGCCCAACGAGCAGTACTTC
>TRBD2|TRBV2|.|TRBJ2-5|15
CASLKDSGGGKTQYF
TGTGCCAGCCTCAAGGATAGCGGGGGTGGAAAGACCCAGTACTTC
>.|TRBV4-1|.|TRBJ2-1|14
CASSQGFGSNEQFF
TGCGCCAGCAGCCAAGGTTTTGGTAGCAATGAGCAGTTCTTC
>.|TRBV6-5|.|TRBJ1-2|14
CASQLDGGVYGYTF
TGTGCCAGCCAGCTTGATGGGGGCGTCTATGGCTACACCTTC
>TRBD2|TRBV5-5|.|TRBJ2-1|20
CASSFQGTSGAPTQYNEQFF
TGTGCCAGCAGCTTTCAGGGGACTAGCGGGGCCCCAACCCAATACAATGAGCAGTTCTTC
>TRBD1|TRBV19|.|TRBJ1-2|15
CASTPRTGGNYGYTF
TGTGCCAGTACCCCGAGGACAGGGGGCAACTATGGCTACACCTTC
>.|TRBV6-2/TRBV6-3|.|TRBJ1-2|16
CASSGRGSHTTYGYTF
TGTGCCAGCAGCGGCCGCGGCAGCCACACCACCTATGGCTACACCTTC
>.|TRBV12-3/TRBV12-4|.|TRBJ2-3|13
CASKGSGADTQYF
TGTGCCAGCAAAGGCTCGGGAGCAGATACGCAGTATTTT
>TRBD2|TRBV19|.|TRBJ2-1|17
CASSTYIGLAGVNEQFF
TGTGCCAGTAGTACCTATATTGGACTAGCGGGAGTTAATGAGCAGTTCTTC
>.|TRBV27|.|TRBJ2-6|16
CASSPNCCHGANVLTF
TGTGCCAGCTCCCCAAACTGTTGTCACGGGGCCAACGTCCTGACTTTC
>TRBD1|TRBV6-1|few|TRBJ1-5|19
CASSDTPGRGRVGNQPQHF
TGTGCCAGCAGTGATACCCCGGGCAGGGGGCGAGTGGGCAATCAGCCCCAGCATTTT
>TRBD1|TRBV7-7|.|TRBJ2-1|14
CASSPGRGWNEQFF
TGTGCTAGCAGCCCCGGCAGGGGGTGGAATGAGCAGTTCTTC
>TRBD2|TRBV29-1|.|TRBJ2-1|15
CSVLLAGGSYNEQFF
TGCAGCGTCCTCCTAGCGGGGGGGTCCTACAATGAGCAGTTCTTC
>.|TRBV5-1|.|TRBJ1-3|15
CASSLGTDSGNTIYF
TGCGCCAGCAGCTTGGGGACAGACTCTGGAAACACCATATATTTT
>TRBD2|TRBV15|.|TRBJ2-1|15
CATSRSGSPYNEQFF
TGTGCCACCAGCAGAAGCGGGAGCCCCTACAATGAGCAGTTCTTC
>.|TRBV6-5|.|TRBJ1-5|14
CASKSRGGTQPQHF
TGTGCCAGCAAATCACGGGGGGGAACTCAGCCCCAGCATTTT
>.|TRBV7-2|.|TRBJ1-2|15
CASSSTAGAADGYTF
TGTGCCAGCAGCTCCACGGCGGGAGCGGCCGATGGCTACACCTTC
>TRBD2|TRBV7-9|.|TRBJ2-2|13
CAGLAGVAGELFF
TGTGCCGGTTTAGCGGGAGTGGCCGGGGAGCTGTTTTTT
>.|TRBV5-5|.|TRBJ2-7|13
CASSLLRAYEQYF
TGTGCCAGCAGCTTGCTGCGAGCCTACGAGCAGTACTTC